This TCR beta chain was sequenced in a study of blood T cell repertoires in COVID-19. Study as a whole: Sample material is recorded as cDNA or gDNA derived from T cells, B-cell-depleted T cells, or PBMCs.

The assay was immunoSEQ multiplex PCR, and TCRdb's table has in-frame clones only and misses some. The sample carries a few hundred thousand clones, 70% to 90% recorded once. CDR1 and CDR2 from the germline V gene are KGHDR and SFDVKD. Trimming left V 5 bases short and J 4 bases short, with 8 bases between. The length of the CDR3 is 13 residues. The sequence was collected from a man aged 18 to 29 with active or convalescent COVID-19. Sample: peripheral blood. The chain carries TRBV24-1 and TRBJ2-1, with TRBD1 as a possible D gene (6 bases). The CDR3 protein is CATSGDRYNEQFF. CDR3 DNA sequence: TGTGCCACCAGTGGTGACAGGTACAATGAGCAGTTCTTC.